This note documents a single T cell receptor beta chain sequence. Its antigen is still unknown. V lost 5 bases to trimming and J lost 2 bases; unmatched junction nucleotides: 3. This CDR3 spans 13 amino acids. Germline V gene data show CDR1 as DFQATT and CDR2 as SNEGSKA (reference sequence). Each CDR3 protein is one row after TCRdb ran MiXCR on the RT-PCR reads. The table has just over 300,000 distinct CDR3 sequences, about 20% seen once. The data belong to a study of response to subunit inactivated influenza vaccine. Findings and limits, study-wide: Seasonal influenza vaccination, on each occasion, was suggested by the authors to recruit few new T cells.

Specimen: PBMCs from blood, collected about 20 months after vaccination. The rearrangement links TRBV20-1 to TRBJ1-5, with 7 bases matching TRBD1. This receptor was taken from a man between 50 and 69 years old who received an inactivated influenza vaccine. Here the CDR3 reads CSADRVGNQPQHF. For the CDR3, the DNA is TGCAGTGCTGACAGGGTTGGCAATCAGCCCCAGCATTTT.